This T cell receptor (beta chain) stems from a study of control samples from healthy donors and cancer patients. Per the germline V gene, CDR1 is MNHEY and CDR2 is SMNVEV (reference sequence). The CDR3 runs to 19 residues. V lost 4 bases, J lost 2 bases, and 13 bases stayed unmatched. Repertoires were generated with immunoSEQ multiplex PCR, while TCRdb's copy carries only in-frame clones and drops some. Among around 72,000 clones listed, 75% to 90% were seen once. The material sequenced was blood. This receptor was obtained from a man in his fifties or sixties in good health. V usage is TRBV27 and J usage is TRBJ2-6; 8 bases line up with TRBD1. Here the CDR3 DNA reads TGTGCCAGCAGTTCGGTCTCAGGGGGCGGTTTAACTGGGGCCAACGTCCTGACTTTC. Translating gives CASSSVSGGGLTGANVLTF. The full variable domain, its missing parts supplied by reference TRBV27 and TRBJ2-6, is EAQVTQNPRYLITVTGKKLTVTCSQNMNHEYMSWYRQDPGLGLRQIYYSMNVEVTDKGDVPEGYKVSRKEKRNFPLILESPSPNQTSLYFCASSSVSGGGLTGANVLTFGAGSRLTVL.